The source of this TCR beta chain is a study of cytomegalovirus exposure and HLA in healthy donors listed by TCRdb under 2017. Broadly, across the study: According to an earlier analysis of 587 of the donors, 150 million to 200 million T cells yielded some 110 million unique TCR beta sequences and approximately 300 Gb of sequence data. Donor age, sex, ethnicity and CMV serostatus were compiled together with the repertoire data. Typing coverage varied by locus: about 620-630 donors for A, B, C, DRB1 and DQB1; 500 to 550 for DQA1; more than 600 for DPA1; roughly 470 for DPB1. An early release that covered 640 HLA-typed donors contained about 290 gigabases of sequencing data and around 80 million unique TCR sequences. Every repertoire in the discovery cohort had been generated on one and the same sequencing platform. Along with the approximately 670-subject first cohort, a separate validation cohort of about 110 different subjects was used. In an earlier analysis of around 540 of the donors, high-throughput TCR beta sequencing was used to judge whether each TCR beta V gene segment behaved as functional or pseudogenic. In the later analysis, no new phenotypic data were used to find candidate immune exposures; instead, reliance was placed on TCR beta sequences and their occurrence across donors. The study aimed to test whether signatures of past pathogen exposure could be identified by cataloging public T cell receptors. A later analysis re-examined previously published TCR beta repertoires from 500 to 700 donors and added high-resolution HLA genotyping to investigate patterns of TCR occurrence. The genetic ancestry cluster associated with self-reported Caucasian donors included 80% to 90% of the approximately 410 genotyped donors. A later genetic analysis used genome-wide SNP genotypes for about 60% of the roughly 700 donors, treating that subset as a discovery cohort. Both class I and class II loci were covered by HLA typing, at four-digit resolution. High-throughput TCR immunosequencing, statistical association of individual TCRs with disease status, and machine learning were combined to predict cytomegalovirus infection status. The study used immunosequencing to profile the T cell repertoires of approximately 640 subjects and linked those repertoires to cytomegalovirus serostatus. Among some 400 genotyped donors of the cohort, an average of approximately 230,000 unique TCR beta nucleotide sequences were sequenced per donor, roughly a sixth of them non-productive. Because of strong linkage in the cohort, a few DR-DQ haplotypes were treated as single units for association and clustering.

Here is what the overall study found, with its caveats: Fewer than 20 rarely observed V segments, including chromosome 9 orphons, were excluded from the earlier analysis of 550 to 700 of the donors because counts were too low. Several of the top co-occurrence clusters appeared to be linked to parvovirus B19, influenza, CMV and Epstein-Barr virus, according to a later analysis. In a later analysis, HLA-associated TCR beta chains were found to be more clonally expanded and to have lower generation probabilities than equally common non-associated chains. The classifier was reported to diagnose cytomegalovirus status with high specificity and sensitivity in both the original cohort and the validation cohort. Some IMGT-functional V segments, including TRBV6-2 and TRBV6-3, could not be told apart with the 87-base-pair reads, so those segments were excluded. In this cohort, only TCR beta chains were sequenced, and detectable features were limited by the absence of alpha or paired-chain data. HLA typing was unavailable for some donors at each locus, so association tests used only the typed subset. The authors suggested that the approach could potentially be generalized to other disease states and immunological phenotypes. The presence/absence analyses assumed that sequencing depth was roughly uniform across donors, and that assumption may not be true. Most TCR sequences were seen in very few donors, while some public TCRs were found in many individuals. Broadly in line with IMGT annotations, most TCR beta V segments showed up in productive rearrangements about 87% or about 30% of the time in an earlier analysis of around 550 of the donors. In vitro tests confirmed that a few of the cytomegalovirus-associated TCR beta chains recognize cytomegalovirus antigens. For the cohort, immune exposure information was limited to CMV serostatus. A further reported finding was that TCR beta sequences accurately predicted the HLA-A and HLA-B alleles for most subjects in the first cohort. At a false discovery rate of 0.05, a later analysis linked 15,000 to 20,000 TCR beta sequences to specific HLA alleles. Assigning TCR associations to individual alleles was difficult when HLA alleles, especially DR and DQ, strongly co-occurred. The study listed approximately 150 TCR beta chains as associated with cytomegalovirus. According to a later genetic analysis, donors in an Asian-associated ancestry cluster had fewer N-insertions in productive TCRs than the roughly 670-donor mean. Linkage disequilibrium might explain the correlated functional status among segregating V segments, but an unknown experimental factor could not be excluded. In a later analysis, TCR association rates were found to vary across HLA loci, with the most associated TCRs seen for DRB1 alleles and the fewest for HLA-C alleles. A cluster of highly shared sequence variants was judged likely to represent a technical artifact of the sequencing pipeline. In a later genetic analysis, a missense DCLRE1C variant was associated with V-gene and J-gene trimming of TCR beta chains, and the association was replicated in an independent cohort. Most CMV-associated TCR beta chains appeared to be HLA-restricted in a later analysis, and the HLA associations seemed to be driven largely by CMV exposure.

The cohort consisted of approximately 670 healthy bone marrow donors. Cohort members were all nominally healthy when sampled, although unrecorded immune exposures were likely present. The donor tested CMV seronegative, placing the donor among the 350 to 400 seronegative members of the cohort. Every donor gave a peripheral blood sample, and the peripheral blood mononuclear cells from that sample were used for TCR beta sequencing. Genomic DNA extraction from the blood cell samples was performed with the Qiagen DNeasy Blood Extraction Kit. To note about this clone: Its antigen specificity is not known. Base qualities are missing; no much larger clone stands one base away.

Libraries were made using the immunoSEQ multiplex PCR assay. The multiplex PCR relied on a mix of 60 forward primers for TCR Vbeta segments and 13 reverse primers for TCR Jbeta segments. The CDR3 region of rearranged TCR beta genes was amplified from genomic DNA with a multiplex PCR assay. Amplified TCR beta libraries were sequenced as 87-base-pair reads on the Illumina HiSeq System. As for the authors' bioinformatics: A later analysis tallied 75 million to 85 million unique TCR beta chains across the 700 or so repertoires, and approximately 12 million of those chains were shared by two or more donors. Raw reads were error-corrected and collapsed into unique sequences by a nearest-neighbor algorithm in which closely related sequences were merged to remove PCR and sequencing errors. V, D and J gene segments were assigned by aligning CDR3 sequences to IMGT reference sequences. Each retained sequence needed at least a six-nucleotide match to both a V gene segment and a J gene segment. Rearrangements were called productive when the CDR3 lacked stop codons and stayed in frame with V and J; all others were non-productive. CDR3 was defined by IMGT convention, running from the second conserved V-encoded cysteine to the conserved J-encoded phenylalanine. Sequences without an unambiguous match to a single V gene segment were excluded from the earlier analysis of about 600 of the donors. An earlier analysis of several hundred of the donors called V segments functional above 56.7% productive rearrangements and segregating when the between-donor standard deviation exceeded 5%. A statistical classification framework was built to diagnose cytomegalovirus status from the catalog of TCR beta chain sequences. V and J gene assignment, in a later analysis, came from comparing TCR nucleotide sequences with IMGT/GENE-DB human TR gene sequences. The TCRdist pipeline was used in a later analysis to assign CDR3 sequences and most-parsimonious VDJ recombination scenarios. In a later analysis, each TCR beta chain was defined by its CDR3 amino acid sequence together with its V-gene family, and reads without a unique V-gene family were excluded. As a way to deal with suspected cross-contamination and a sequencing artifact, a later analysis dropped roughly 620 nucleotide sequences that were highly shared and had low generation probability. For each public chain, a later analysis derived a clonal expansion index from normalized ranks of inferred template counts within each repertoire. In a later analysis, generation probabilities were computed using a VDJ recombination model fitted to out-of-frame rearrangements, and the results were checked against IGoR. A later analysis scored TCR-TCR, TCR-HLA and TCR-CMV co-occurrence with hypergeometric tests, applying a repertoire-size bias correction to TCR pairs. False discovery rates were estimated in a later analysis by permuting HLA or CMV assignments 20 times. In a later analysis, co-occurring TCRs were grouped using DBSCAN, and TCRdist sequence similarity was added for clustering within HLA-allele-positive subsets. Repertoires with fewer than 30,000 or more than 120,000 public chains were left out of co-occurrence clustering, as were several repertoires with anomalous nucleotide sharing. As stored in TCRdb, this immuneACCESS dataset retains in-frame rearrangements with V and J assigned. A fraction of the clones does not appear; measured against another copy, unresolved V genes explain less than half of the discrepancy, and the remainder lacks a known reason. V and J calls and clone size are given by that table; D and trimming were obtained from the DNA. Counted in this sample were about 98,000 clones; about 81% of them appeared once. The top ten clonotypes cover about 1.5% of the sample.

V is cut by 3 bases and J by 0 bases, and the space between the germline ends is 21 bases. CDR3 length: 19 amino acids, cysteine to phenylalanine. The entry retains the CDR3 DNA only, 57 bases that are in frame from base 1. Looking up the germline V gene yields CDR1 MNHNS and CDR2 SASEGT. This receptor was taken from a man between 40 and 49 years old in good health and CMV-seronegative. Sequencing input: PBMCs. The sequence is built from TRBV6-1 and TRBJ2-4; no D segment can be confidently identified. CDR3 sequence: CASSEAVLVEDLAKNIQYF. The DNA is TGTGCCAGCAGTGAGGCCGTTCTAGTGGAAGACTTAGCCAAAAACATTCAGTACTTC.